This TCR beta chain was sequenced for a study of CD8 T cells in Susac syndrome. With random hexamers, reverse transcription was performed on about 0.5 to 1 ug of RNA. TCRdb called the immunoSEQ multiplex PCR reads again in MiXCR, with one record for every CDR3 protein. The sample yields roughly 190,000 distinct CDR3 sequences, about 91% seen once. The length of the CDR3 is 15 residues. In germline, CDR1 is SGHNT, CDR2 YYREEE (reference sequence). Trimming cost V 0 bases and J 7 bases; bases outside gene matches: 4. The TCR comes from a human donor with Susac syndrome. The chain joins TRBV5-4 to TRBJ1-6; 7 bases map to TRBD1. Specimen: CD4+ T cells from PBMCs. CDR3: CASSLGAGGNSPLHF. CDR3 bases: TGTGCCAGCAGCTTGGGCGCAGGGGGGAATTCACCCCTCCACTTT.